Below are 18 T cell receptor beta chains sequenced from a single sample in a study of siplizumab effects on memory and regulatory T cells. Profiling relied on immunoSEQ multiplex PCR, and the TCRdb table lists in-frame clones only, not all of them. The profile shows approximately 98,000 clones, roughly 94% of them singletons. Sequences were obtained from non-Treg CD4+ T cells sorted from blood. Every receptor here comes from a human donor in good health.

CDR3: CSVVRQGIYEQYF. CDR3 nucleotide sequence: TGCAGCGTTGTGCGACAGGGGATCTACGAGCAGTACTTC. This chain links TRBV29-1 with TRBJ2-7, with 8 positions matching TRBD1. The junction had 5 bases not matched to a gene; V was cut back by 4 bases and J by 3 bases. Germline CDR1 is SQVTM and CDR2 is ANQGSEA. The CDR3 spans 13 residues.

V and J are TRBV15 and TRBJ2-7, with D possibly called TRBD1 or TRBD2 (7 bases each). Germline-derived CDR1 and CDR2 are LNHNV and YYDKDF (reference sequence). The ends were cut back, 0 bases at V and 3 bases at J, with 9 bases in the middle. The CDR3 is 14 residues long. CDR3 region: CATSRDRGGYEQYF. CDR3 nucleotide sequence: TGTGCCACCAGCAGAGACAGGGGGGGCTACGAGCAGTACTTC. Using reference TRBV15 and TRBJ2-7 for the parts outside the CDR3, the full variable domain is DAMVIQNPRYQVTQFGKPVTLSCSQTLNHNVMYWYQQKSSQAPKLLFHYYDKDFNNEADTPDNFQSRRPNTSFCFLDIRSPGLGDTAMYLCATSRDRGGYEQYFGPGTRLTVT.

The V gene is TRBV28, the J gene TRBJ2-2; 7 bases fit TRBD1. Germline V gene lookup returns CDR1 MDHEN and CDR2 SYDVKM. This CDR3 is 18 amino acids long. J was trimmed by 4 bases and V by 6 bases; bases with no gene match: 17. The CDR3 sequence is CASSRVGQGVLSTGELFF. DNA of the CDR3: TGTGCCAGCAGCCGCGTAGGGCAGGGGGTATTAAGCACCGGGGAGCTGTTTTTT.

The chain is built from TRBV7-9 and TRBJ2-7; the match to TRBD1 covers 7 bases. J lost 4 bases, V lost 1 base, and 7 bases had no gene match. CDR1 is SEHNR, CDR2 FQNEAQ, per germline (reference sequence). The CDR3 contains 15 residues. CDR3 amino acids: CASSLGQGERYEQYF. CDR3 bases: TGTGCCAGCAGCTTAGGACAGGGCGAGAGGTACGAGCAGTACTTC. Variable domain in full (rest from reference TRBV7-9 and TRBJ2-7): DTGVSQNPRHKITKRGQNVTFRCDPISEHNRLYWYRQTLGQGPEFLTYFQNEAQLEKSRLLSDRFSAERPKGSFSTLEIQRTEQGDSAMYLCASSLGQGERYEQYFGPGTRLTVT.

V usage is TRBV5-1 and J usage is TRBJ1-6; 7 bases are shared with TRBD1. The CDR3 length is 15 residues. Germline loops: CDR1 SGHRS, CDR2 YFSETQ. The V segment lost 4 bases and the J segment 4 bases; nucleotides outside the gene matches: 5. The CDR3: CASSRGTAYNSPLHF. CDR3 nucleotide sequence: TGCGCCAGCAGCAGGGGGACAGCTTATAATTCACCCCTCCACTTT.

The chain is built from TRBV7-3 and TRBJ2-2; 8 nucleotides line up with TRBD2. V gave up 5 bases and J gave up 6 bases; unmatched junction bases: 14. The CDR3 runs 17 residues. Per germline, CDR1 SGHTA and CDR2 FQGTGA. The CDR3 loop reads CASSDTGTSLGPGELFF. For the CDR3, the DNA is TGTGCCAGCAGCGACACCGGGACTAGTCTTGGTCCCGGGGAGCTGTTTTTT.

CDR3 protein: CASSFAWGTEAFF. CDR3 nucleotide sequence: TGTGCCAGCAGCTTCGCATGGGGCACTGAAGCTTTCTTT. The rearrangement links TRBV7-9 to TRBJ1-1; no clear D. CDR3 length: 13 amino acids. Germline assignment: CDR1 SEHNR and CDR2 FQNEAQ (reference sequence). V was trimmed by 3 bases and J by 4 bases, leaving 9 bases between them.

The CDR3 nucleotides are TGTGCCAGCAGCTTACTGGGTGGTACTAATGAAAAACTGTTTTTT. Translation gives CASSLLGGTNEKLFF. This chain connects TRBV7-8 to TRBJ1-4, with D unresolved. This CDR3 contains 15 residues. With 2 bases removed from V and 2 bases from J, the gap between germline ends came to 9 bases. Looked up from germline, CDR1 is SGHVS and CDR2 is FQNEAQ.

This clone was recorded once. This sequence joins TRBV29-1 and TRBJ2-5; 8 nucleotides agree with TRBD1. This CDR3 spans 14 amino acids. Germline V CDR1 and CDR2: SQVTM, ANQGSEA. Germline trimming cut 7 bases from V and 4 bases from J; bases unmatched to any gene: 11. CDR3 region: CSAKHGQGVETQYF. CDR3 bases: TGCAGCGCGAAGCATGGACAGGGTGTAGAGACCCAGTACTTC.

The CDR3 DNA follows: TGTGCCAGCAGTTTGGAACACCCAGGATCCTACGAGCAGTACTTC. Protein: CASSLEHPGSYEQYF. The rearrangement links TRBV27 to TRBJ2-7; D uncertain. The CDR3 length is 15 residues. Deletions cut 3 bases from V and 1 base from J, with 13 bases between. CDR1 is MNHEY, CDR2 SMNVEV, per germline (reference sequence).

This chain links TRBV10-2 with TRBJ2-5; D unclear. The germline V gene encodes CDR1 WSHSY and CDR2 SAAADI. V shed 2 bases and J shed 5 bases, with 12 bases lying between them. The CDR3 spans 14 residues. The DNA of the CDR3 is TGCGCCAGCAGTGAGGCCGTCGTTCTGGAGACCCAGTACTTC. Its protein product is CASSEAVVLETQYF.

The chain has TRBV30 and TRBJ1-5; D not resolved. CDR1 and CDR2 from the germline V gene are GTSNPN and SVGIG (reference sequence). The V and J ends lost 1 base and 3 bases respectively, with 19 bases between them. CDR3 size: 17 residues. As DNA, the CDR3 is TGTGCCTGGAGTGCTGGAGGGTTCGAGAGGCCCAATCAGCCCCAGCATTTT. Its protein product is CAWSAGGFERPNQPQHF.

V gene TRBV4-2 combines with J gene TRBJ1-1; 7 bases agree with TRBD1. Germline lookup yields CDR1 LGHNA and CDR2 YNFKEQ. CDR3 length: 19 amino acids. V gave up 0 bases and J gave up 1 base; unmatched junction bases: 14. The CDR3 bases are TGTGCCAGCAGCCAAGAAATTGGACTGACTAGACAGGGGAACACTGAAGCTTTCTTT. It specifies CASSQEIGLTRQGNTEAFF.

This sequence joins TRBV7-6 and TRBJ1-4; D not resolved. V lost 5 bases and J 1 base, leaving 8 bases between the germline ends. CDR3 length: 14 residues. CDR1 and CDR2 (germline): SGHVS, FNYEAQ. CDR3 coding DNA: TGTGCCAGCAGCCACTGGGAAACTAATGAAAAACTGTTTTTT. Translated, it gives CASSHWETNEKLFF.

The V gene is TRBV18, the J gene TRBJ1-1; D is possibly TRBD1 (6 bases). CDR1 and CDR2 (germline): KGHSH, LQKENI. Trimming cost V 3 bases and J 6 bases, with 17 bases left between them. This CDR3 spans 15 amino acids. The CDR3 sequence is CASSPLRTAWAEAFF. The CDR3 DNA reads TGTGCCAGCTCACCCCTCAGGACAGCGTGGGCTGAAGCTTTCTTT.

This chain uses TRBV6-1 with TRBJ1-2; 11 bases agree with TRBD1. This CDR3 is built from 14 residues. Germline loops: CDR1 MNHNS, CDR2 SASEGT. V lost 6 bases and J lost 7; bases outside the gene matches: 7. This CDR3 is CASRNGQGASGYTF. CDR3 in DNA: TGTGCCAGCAGAAATGGACAGGGGGCAAGTGGCTACACCTTC.

The chain is built from TRBV6-5 and TRBJ2-3; D is unresolved. The V end lost 6 bases, the J end lost 11 bases, and 12 bases lay between the germline ends. Looked up from germline, CDR1 is MNHEY and CDR2 is SVGAGI. The CDR3 is 11 residues long. CDR3 nucleotide sequence: TGTGCCAGCAGCATTCTAGACGTGCAGTATTTT. This codes for CASSILDVQYF.

The chain joins TRBV5-1 to TRBJ1-3, with TRBD1 as a possible D gene (6 bases). Deletions cut 0 bases from V and 4 bases from J, with 8 bases between. Per the germline V gene, CDR1 is SGHRS and CDR2 is YFSETQ. CDR3 size: 14 residues. CDR3 protein: CASSLDGQGNTIYF. The CDR3 DNA reads TGCGCCAGCAGCTTGGACGGACAGGGAAACACCATATATTTT.